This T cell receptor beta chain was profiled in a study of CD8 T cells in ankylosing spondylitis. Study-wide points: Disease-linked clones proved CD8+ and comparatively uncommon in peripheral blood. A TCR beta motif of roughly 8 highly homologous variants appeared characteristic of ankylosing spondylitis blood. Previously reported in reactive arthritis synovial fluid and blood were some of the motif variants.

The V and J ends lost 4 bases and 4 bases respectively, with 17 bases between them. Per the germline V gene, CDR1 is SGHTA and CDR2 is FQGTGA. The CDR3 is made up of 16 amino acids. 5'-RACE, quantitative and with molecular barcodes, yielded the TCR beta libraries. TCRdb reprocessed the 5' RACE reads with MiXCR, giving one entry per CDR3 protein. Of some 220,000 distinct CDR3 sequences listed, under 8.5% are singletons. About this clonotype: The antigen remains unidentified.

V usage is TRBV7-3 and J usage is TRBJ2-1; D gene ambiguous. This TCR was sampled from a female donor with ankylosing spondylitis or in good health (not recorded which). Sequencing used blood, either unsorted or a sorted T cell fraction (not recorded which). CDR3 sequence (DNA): TGTGCCAGCAGCTCGCCCGGCCAGACTCTTTACAATGAGCAGTTCTTC. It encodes CASSSPGQTLYNEQFF. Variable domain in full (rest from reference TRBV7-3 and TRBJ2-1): GAGVSQTPSNKVTEKGKYVELRCDPISGHTALYWYRQSLGQGPEFLIYFQGTGAADDSGLPNDRFFAVRPEGSVSTLKIQRTERGDSAVYLCASSSPGQTLYNEQFFGPGTRLTVL.